The rows below give T cell receptor beta chains drawn from one sample of a study of cytotoxic CD8 clonotypes in ibrutinib-treated CLL. Method: immunoSEQ multiplex PCR; TCRdb's copy keeps in-frame clones and lacks some. The table lists roughly 70,000 clones, 90% of them singletons, with 3.1% in the top ten. The sample in question was PBMCs, obtained after 12 months of ibrutinib treatment. These receptors were taken from a human donor with chronic lymphocytic leukemia. CDR3s include the opening cysteine and the closing phenylalanine or tryptophan. The D gene is left open where the match is weak. Clone size, where shown, is once, few, many, or a class for clones that have expanded.

D,size,V,J,CDR3,DNA
.,.,TRBV7-6,TRBJ2-3,CASSPGPPGGADTQYF,TGTGCCAGCAGCCCCGGTCCCCCCGGTGGGGCAGATACGCAGTATTTT
.,.,TRBV7-2,TRBJ1-5,CASSLQGGNQPQHF,TGTGCCAGCAGCTTACAGGGAGGCAATCAGCCCCAGCATTTT
.,.,TRBV7-3,TRBJ2-6,CASSLVLSGANVLTF,TGTGCCAGCAGCCTGGTTCTCTCTGGGGCCAACGTCCTGACTTTC
.,.,TRBV5-4,TRBJ2-5,CASSSGRRYQETQYF,TGTGCCAGCAGCAGCGGAAGGCGGTACCAAGAGACCCAGTACTTC
.,few,TRBV6-6,TRBJ2-7,CASSYGYYEQYF,TGTGCCAGCAGCTACGGTTACTACGAGCAGTACTTC
.,.,TRBV29-1,TRBJ2-1,CSVEFGHGGYNEQFF,TGCAGCGTTGAATTCGGCCATGGGGGTTACAATGAGCAGTTCTTC
.,.,TRBV7-2,TRBJ2-3,CASSFTLASDTQYF,TGTGCCAGCAGCTTTACCTTAGCCTCAGATACGCAGTATTTT
.,.,TRBV6-5,TRBJ2-5,CASSYGGETQYF,TGTGCCAGCAGTTACGGCGGAGAGACCCAGTACTTC
.,.,TRBV5-1,TRBJ1-1,CASSLVRANTEAFF,TGCGCCAGCAGCTTGGTTCGAGCGAACACTGAAGCTTTCTTT
TRBD2,.,TRBV6-6,TRBJ2-7,CASTAGGEEQYF,TGTGCCAGCACGGCGGGAGGAGAAGAGCAGTACTTC
TRBD2,.,TRBV7-9,TRBJ2-1,CASSGGTSGRGSYNEQFF,TGTGCCAGCAGCGGCGGGACTAGCGGGAGGGGCTCCTACAATGAGCAGTTCTTC
.,.,TRBV6-1,TRBJ1-4,CASSHTTTNEKLFF,TGTGCCAGCAGCCACACCACAACTAATGAAAAACTGTTTTTT
.,once,TRBV2,TRBJ1-1,CASEGGSRVTSFF,TGTGCCAGCGAAGGGGGATCGAGGGTTACGTCTTTCTTT
.,.,TRBV19,TRBJ1-3,CASSQFGGGSSGNTIYF,TGTGCCAGTAGTCAATTTGGAGGGGGGAGCTCTGGAAACACCATATATTTT